Shown below are 26 T cell receptor beta chains from a single sample sequenced in a study of blood T cell repertoires in COVID-19. TCRdb keeps only in-frame clones here, not all; method: immunoSEQ multiplex PCR. The data contain about 250,000 clones, just under 85% of them singletons. Sequencing was carried out using peripheral blood. Receptors were obtained from a man older than 75 with acute or convalescent COVID-19.

The rearrangement joins TRBV12-5 to TRBJ2-2; 11 bases are a match to TRBD2. The CDR3 has 15 residues. The germline CDR1 and CDR2 sequences are LGHNT and FRNRAP. The J segment lost 2 bases and the V segment lost 5 bases, leaving 1 base of the junction unmatched. CDR3 amino acids: CASGRLAGNTGELFF. CDR3 DNA: TGTGCTAGTGGTCGACTAGCGGGAAACACCGGGGAGCTGTTTTTT.

This clone has only a few counts. The chain couples TRBV30 to TRBJ1-2, with TRBD1 matching 10 bases. This CDR3 has 15 amino acids. The V and J ends lost 0 bases and 8 bases, in that order; junction bases with no gene match: 9. Germline V gives CDR1 GTSNPN, CDR2 SVGIG (reference sequence). CDR3 in DNA: TGTGCCTGGAGTGTACTCCAGGACAGGGGGAGAGGCTACACCTTC. Translated: CAWSVLQDRGRGYTF.

The sample holds one count of this clone. The rearrangement uses TRBV5-1 and TRBJ1-2; TRBD1 aligns across 7 bases. Per the germline V gene, CDR1 is SGHRS and CDR2 is YFSETQ. J was trimmed by 6 bases and V by 7 bases; bases with no gene match: 9. The CDR3 covers 13 residues. The CDR3 nucleotides read TGCGCCAGCGGAAATACAGGGGCAAATGGCTACACCTTC. Amino acid sequence: CASGNTGANGYTF.

In DNA form, the CDR3 reads TGCGCCAGCAACATAGCCCCGGGACAGAACTATGGCTACACCTTC. The encoded protein is CASNIAPGQNYGYTF. The V gene is TRBV4-1, the J gene TRBJ1-2, with 7 nucleotides matching TRBD1. V was clipped by 7 bases and J by 2 bases; unmatched bases: 10. There are 15 residues in the CDR3. Germline V gene lookup returns CDR1 MGHRA and CDR2 YSYEKL.

The genes are TRBV5-1 and TRBJ2-5, with TRBD1 matching 10 bases. The germline CDR1 and CDR2 sequences are SGHRS and YFSETQ. Trimming cost V 0 bases and J 5 bases; bases outside gene matches: 7. CDR3 length: 16 residues. CDR3 residues: CASSLEGQGRWETQYF. The CDR3 nucleotides are TGCGCCAGCAGCTTGGAGGGACAGGGGAGGTGGGAGACCCAGTACTTC. Full variable domain (missing parts from reference TRBV5-1 and TRBJ2-5): KAGVTQTPRYLIKTRGQQVTLSCSPISGHRSVSWYQQTPGQGLQFLFEYFSETQRNKGNFPGRFSGRQFSNSRSEMNVSTLELGDSALYLCASSLEGQGRWETQYFGPGTRLLVL.

The rearrangement uses TRBV6-5 and TRBJ1-6; D is undetermined. Trimming stripped 0 bases from V and 7 bases from J, with 10 bases between. Germline CDR1 is MNHEY and CDR2 is SVGAGI. The CDR3 consists of 15 residues. The CDR3 reads CASSYSRQKNSPLHF. CDR3 sequence (DNA): TGTGCCAGCAGTTACTCGCGGCAGAAGAATTCACCCCTCCACTTT.

The gene calls are TRBV5-4 and TRBJ2-3; D possibly corresponds to TRBD2 (7 bases). The CDR3 runs 12 residues. CDR1 is SGHNT, CDR2 YYREEE, per germline (reference sequence). V lost 0 bases to trimming and J lost 13 bases, with 12 bases between them. The CDR3 region is CASSLGAGAEYF. CDR3 coding DNA: TGTGCCAGCAGCTTGGGTGCGGGGGCGGAGTATTTT.

The chain combines TRBV18 with TRBJ2-7; 10 bases match TRBD1. The CDR3 totals 14 residues. V lost 4 bases to trimming and J lost 5 bases; unmatched junction nucleotides: 5. Looked up from germline, CDR1 is KGHSH and CDR2 is LQKENI. The chain's CDR3 is CASSLKTGGDEQYF. The CDR3 bases are TGTGCCAGCTCACTAAAGACAGGGGGCGACGAGCAGTACTTC.

V usage is TRBV5-4 and J usage is TRBJ1-1, with 8 bases aligning to TRBD1. Per germline, CDR1 SGHNT and CDR2 YYREEE (reference sequence). CDR3 length equals 15 residues. V lost 4 bases and J lost 2; bases outside the gene matches: 7. The CDR3, as DNA: TGTGCCAGCAGCCCGGGACAGGCGACTAACACTGAAGCTTTCTTT. Translated: CASSPGQATNTEAFF. Looking up the rest from reference TRBV5-4 and TRBJ1-1 gives the full variable domain: ETGVTQSPTHLIKTRGQQVTLRCSSQSGHNTVSWYQQALGQGPQFIFQYYREEENGRGNFPPRFSGLQFPNYSSELNVNALELDDSALYLCASSPGQATNTEAFFGQGTRLTVV.

The genes are TRBV6-5 and TRBJ2-7; 9 nucleotides line up with TRBD1. The junction had 5 bases not matched to a gene; V was cut back by 7 bases and J by 4 bases. Germline CDR1 and CDR2: MNHEY and SVGAGI. The length of the CDR3 is 13 residues. Here the CDR3 DNA reads TGTGCCAGCAAACAGGGGGCGCCATACGAGCAGTACTTC. Protein sequence: CASKQGAPYEQYF.

The chain has TRBV11-2 and TRBJ2-7; 7 nucleotides agree with TRBD1. The junction had 3 bases not matched to a gene; V was cut back by 3 bases and J by 1 base. This CDR3 has 14 residues. CDR1 is SGHAT and CDR2 is FQNNGV in the germline V gene. CDR3 bases: TGTGCCAGCAGCTTCGGGACAGCGTCCTACGAGCAGTACTTC. Translation: CASSFGTASYEQYF. Using reference TRBV11-2 and TRBJ2-7 for the parts outside the CDR3, the full variable domain is EAGVAQSPRYKIIEKRQSVAFWCNPISGHATLYWYQQILGQGPKLLIQFQNNGVVDDSQLPKDRFSAERLKGVDSTLKIQPAKLEDSAVYLCASSFGTASYEQYFGPGTRLTVT.

This clone was recorded a few times. The chain links TRBV28 to TRBJ1-2; no definite D call. The CDR3 consists of 13 residues. Trimming stripped 7 bases from V and 6 bases from J, with 15 bases between. Looked up from germline, CDR1 is MDHEN and CDR2 is SYDVKM. The CDR3 nucleotides read TGTGCCAGCACCACGGGAGGGTCCAATGGCTACACCTTC. This sequence encodes CASTTGGSNGYTF.

This clone appeared a single time. The chain combines TRBV18 with TRBJ1-1; 7 bases are shared with TRBD1. J lost 4 bases, V lost 6 bases, and 5 bases had no gene match. Germline V gene data show CDR1 as KGHSH and CDR2 as LQKENI. This CDR3 is 13 amino acids long. In DNA, the CDR3 is TGTGCCAGCTCCTTGACAGGGAGCACTGAAGCTTTCTTT. Its translation: CASSLTGSTEAFF.

This clone was seen only a few times. CDR3 loop: CASSIHLGQGVSGGYTF. The CDR3 DNA reads TGTGCCAGTAGTATCCACCTGGGACAGGGGGTTTCAGGGGGCTACACCTTC. The V and J genes are TRBV19 and TRBJ1-2, with 11 bases matching TRBD1. The germline V gene encodes CDR1 LNHDA and CDR2 SQIVND (reference sequence). V dropped 3 bases and J dropped 8; count of bases not matched to a gene: 14. The CDR3 length is 17 residues.

The V and J genes are TRBV28 and TRBJ1-3; 8 nucleotides line up with TRBD1. The CDR3 is 16 residues long. The germline V gene has CDR1 MDHEN and CDR2 SYDVKM. V dropped 2 bases and J dropped 3; count of bases not matched to a gene: 6. This chain's CDR3 is CASSLEDRVRGNTIYF. The DNA for the CDR3 is TGTGCCAGCAGTTTAGAGGACAGGGTTCGTGGAAACACCATATATTTT. Full variable domain (outside the CDR3, taken from reference TRBV28 and TRBJ1-3): DVKVTQSSRYLVKRTGEKVFLECVQDMDHENMFWYRQDPGLGLRLIYFSYDVKMKEKGDIPEGYSVSREKKERFSLILESASTNQTSMYLCASSLEDRVRGNTIYFGEGSWLTVV.

The chain is built from TRBV29-1 and TRBJ1-1; 7 bases are shared with TRBD1. CDR3 size: 13 residues. From germline, CDR1 is SQVTM and CDR2 ANQGSEA. V dropped 7 bases and J dropped 0; count of bases not matched to a gene: 5. For the CDR3, the DNA is TGCAGCGCCGGGGACAGACTGAACACTGAAGCTTTCTTT. Its protein is CSAGDRLNTEAFF.

This chain links TRBV19 with TRBJ2-5; D unclear. Trimming removed 6 bases at V and 0 bases at J, with 17 bases between. The germline CDR1 and CDR2 sequences are LNHDA and SQIVND (reference sequence). This CDR3 comprises 16 residues. The CDR3 protein is CASSRKQTSYQETQYF. The CDR3 DNA follows: TGTGCCAGTAGCCGGAAACAGACATCGTACCAAGAGACCCAGTACTTC.

This sequence joins TRBV2 and TRBJ1-1; a weak D match, TRBD1 (5 bases). Looked up from germline, CDR1 is SNHLY and CDR2 is FYNNEI. The CDR3 length is 12 residues. Trimming removed 5 bases from V and 6 bases from J, with 10 bases in between. In nucleotides, the CDR3 is TGTGCCAGCAGTTCTCAGGGTTCTGAAGCTTTCTTT. This codes for CASSSQGSEAFF.

The chain has TRBV2 and TRBJ1-1; TRBD1 might be the D (5 bases). Between the trimmed V and J ends, which lost 6 bases and 2 bases, there was a span of 13 bases. Germline CDR1 is SNHLY and CDR2 is FYNNEI. The CDR3 spans 14 residues. CDR3 in DNA: TGTGCCAGCAGGCCCAGGGCCCTCAACACTGAAGCTTTCTTT. It specifies CASRPRALNTEAFF.

The genes are TRBV18 and TRBJ2-3; tentative D call: TRBD2 (6 bases). Germline CDR1 is KGHSH and CDR2 is LQKENI. The V and J ends lost 1 base and 7 bases respectively, with 15 bases between them. This CDR3 spans 15 amino acids. CDR3 residues: CASSPQRDSRHTQYF. The CDR3, as DNA: TGTGCCAGCTCACCACAACGGGACTCACGACATACGCAGTATTTT.

This clone has only one observation. The CDR3 DNA reads TGTGCCATCAGTGGGGACAGGGGGAATAAAGGTCCCGTCAACTACGAGCAGTACTTC. This sequence encodes CAISGDRGNKGPVNYEQYF. V is TRBV10-3 and J is TRBJ2-7, with 11 bases lining up with TRBD1. The CDR3 loop spans 19 amino acids. V was clipped by 4 bases and J by 3 bases; unmatched bases: 17. From germline, CDR1 is ENHRY and CDR2 SYGVKD.

V gene TRBV9 combines with J gene TRBJ2-1, with 11 bases fitting TRBD2. Germline trimming cut 4 bases from V and 4 bases from J; bases unmatched to any gene: 13. This CDR3 spans 18 amino acids. In germline, CDR1 is SGDLS, CDR2 YYNGEE. The CDR3 is CASSPKTSGVMVYNEQFF. CDR3 sequence (DNA): TGTGCCAGCAGCCCAAAGACTAGCGGGGTAATGGTGTACAATGAGCAGTTCTTC.

This chain links TRBV12-3 or TRBV12-4 with TRBJ2-7, with D perhaps matching TRBD1 (6 bases). Trimming left V 6 bases short and J 9 bases short, with 15 bases between. The CDR3 consists of 12 residues. The CDR3: CASSSNRVGQYF. Here the CDR3 DNA reads TGTGCCAGCAGCTCAAACAGGGTCGGGCAGTACTTC.

This clone was picked up one time. The V gene is TRBV27, the J gene TRBJ2-1; maybe TRBD2 (7 bases). The germline V and J ends were trimmed by 7 bases and 5 bases, with 24 bases remaining between them. Germline CDR1 reads MNHEY; CDR2 reads SMNVEV (reference sequence). The CDR3 spans 17 residues. Here the CDR3 DNA reads TGTGCCAGCATCGGTAGGGGGGGGATCTTAAAAGACAATGAGCAGTTCTTC. Translation gives CASIGRGGILKDNEQFF.

This chain joins TRBV7-3 and TRBJ1-2, with unresolved D. CDR3 length: 13 amino acids. Looked up from germline, CDR1 is SGHTA and CDR2 is FQGTGA. V shed 5 bases and J shed 8 bases, with 15 bases lying between them. CDR3 in DNA: TGTGCCAGCAGCGTATCCGGGAGGAAGGGCTACACCTTC. It codes for CASSVSGRKGYTF.

The chain carries TRBV12-3 or TRBV12-4 and TRBJ1-5; D might be TRBD1 (6 bases). The CDR3 loop spans 13 amino acids. Trimming left V 3 bases short and J 5 bases short, with 8 bases between. CDR3 sequence (DNA): TGTGCCAGCAGTTTCGGGGGGCATCAGCCCCAGCATTTT. Protein sequence: CASSFGGHQPQHF.